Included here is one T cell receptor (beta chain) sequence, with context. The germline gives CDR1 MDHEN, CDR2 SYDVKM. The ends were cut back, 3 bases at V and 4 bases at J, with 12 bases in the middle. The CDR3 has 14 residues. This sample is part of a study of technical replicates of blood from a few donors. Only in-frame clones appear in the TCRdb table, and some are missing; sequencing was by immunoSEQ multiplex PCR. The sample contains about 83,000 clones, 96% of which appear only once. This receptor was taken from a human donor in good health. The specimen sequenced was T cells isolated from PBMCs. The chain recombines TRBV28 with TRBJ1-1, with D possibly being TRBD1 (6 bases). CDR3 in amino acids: CASSLQGWSTEAFF. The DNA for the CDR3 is TGTGCCAGCAGTTTGCAGGGGTGGAGCACTGAAGCTTTCTTT.